This passage covers 26 T cell receptor beta chains from one sample sequenced in a study of blood T cell repertoires in COVID-19. The table came from immunoSEQ multiplex PCR; TCRdb's copy has only in-frame clones and leaves some out. The data show approximately 74,000 clones, 60% to 80% seen once. The sequenced sample was peripheral blood. The receptors were sampled from a human donor in a cohort sampled during active COVID-19.

The CDR3 DNA is TGTGCCAGCAAGGACAGTCCGACACCCCTCCACTTT. Translating gives CASKDSPTPLHF. The rearrangement uses TRBV2 and TRBJ1-6; perhaps TRBD1 as D (6 bases). Germline V lookup: CDR1 SNHLY, CDR2 FYNNEI. There are 12 residues in the CDR3. The V and J ends lost 7 bases and 11 bases respectively, with 12 bases between them.

Here the CDR3 reads CASSQDKQGRLAFF. The DNA for the CDR3 is TGCGCCAGCAGCCAAGATAAGCAGGGAAGGCTAGCTTTCTTT. The J gene is TRBJ1-1, the V gene TRBV4-1, with a tentative D call TRBD1 (5 bases). V gave up 0 bases and J gave up 10 bases, with 15 bases separating them. This CDR3 has 14 amino acids. Germline V gene sequence: CDR1 MGHRA, CDR2 YSYEKL.

The chain uses TRBV5-1 and TRBJ2-2, with 8 nucleotides matching TRBD2. The CDR3 is made up of 16 amino acids. J was trimmed by 0 bases and V by 0 bases; bases with no gene match: 1. Germline V gene lookup returns CDR1 SGHRS and CDR2 YFSETQ. CDR3 sequence (DNA): TGCGCCAGCAGCTTGGCGGGAGGGCCGAACACCGGGGAGCTGTTTTTT. Translated, it gives CASSLAGGPNTGELFF.

This clone was recorded at least ten times. CDR3 nucleotide sequence: TGTGCCAGCAGTTTGAGAGCCGGGCTAGCGGGGTTGAGCTCCTACGAGCAGTACTTC. Amino acid sequence: CASSLRAGLAGLSSYEQYF. V gene TRBV28 combines with J gene TRBJ2-7; the match to TRBD2 covers 9 bases. The V gene end was trimmed by 3 bases and the J gene end by 0 bases; junction bases not matched to a gene: 15. This CDR3 spans 19 amino acids. From germline, CDR1 is MDHEN and CDR2 SYDVKM. Full variable domain (rest looked up from reference TRBV28 and TRBJ2-7): DVKVTQSSRYLVKRTGEKVFLECVQDMDHENMFWYRQDPGLGLRLIYFSYDVKMKEKGDIPEGYSVSREKKERFSLILESASTNQTSMYLCASSLRAGLAGLSSYEQYFGPGTRLTVT.

The chain links TRBV3-1 (or the pseudogene TRBV3-2) to TRBJ1-6; a weak D match, TRBD1 (5 bases). V was clipped by 3 bases and J by 9 bases, with 9 bases between them. Germline values: CDR1 LGHDT, CDR2 YNNKEL (reference sequence). This CDR3 is 13 amino acids long. CDR3 DNA: TGTGCCAGCAGCCAGGGGGGGTTTTCACCCCTCCACTTT. Protein: CASSQGGFSPLHF.

This chain links TRBV14 with TRBJ1-2; possible D gene TRBD1, 5 bases. Germline assignment: CDR1 SGHDN and CDR2 FVKESK. The CDR3 length is 15 residues. V gave up 0 bases and J gave up 3 bases, with 11 bases separating them. The CDR3, as DNA: TGTGCCAGCAGCCAAGACGCCAGGGAATACTATGGCTACACCTTC. Amino acid sequence: CASSQDAREYYGYTF.

The chain is built from TRBV7-9 and TRBJ1-1; 7 positions agree with TRBD1. The V and J ends lost 4 bases and 0 bases, in that order; junction bases with no gene match: 8. Per the germline V gene, CDR1 is SEHNR and CDR2 is FQNEAQ (reference sequence). The CDR3 sequence is 16 residues long. This CDR3 is CASSSTPGQMNTEAFF. CDR3 DNA sequence: TGTGCCAGCAGCTCAACTCCGGGACAGATGAACACTGAAGCTTTCTTT. The full variable domain, its missing parts supplied by reference TRBV7-9 and TRBJ1-1, is DTGVSQNPRHKITKRGQNVTFRCDPISEHNRLYWYRQTLGQGPEFLTYFQNEAQLEKSRLLSDRFSAERPKGSFSTLEIQRTEQGDSAMYLCASSSTPGQMNTEAFFGQGTRLTVV.

This clone has only one observation. The CDR3 sequence is CASRTPSGVYQPQHF. The CDR3 DNA reads as TGTGCCAGCAGAACTCCCTCGGGGGTCTATCAGCCCCAGCATTTT. V is TRBV28 and J is TRBJ1-5; tentative D call: TRBD1 (5 bases). Trimming shortened V by 6 bases and J by 5 bases, and 17 bases separated the two germline ends. Germline-derived CDR1 and CDR2 are MDHEN and SYDVKM. The CDR3 loop spans 15 amino acids.

The V call is TRBV10-2, the J call TRBJ2-2; 12 positions match TRBD1. Germline CDR1 WSHSY, CDR2 SAAADI. V shed 6 bases and J 5 bases; nucleotides not matched to a gene: 19. The CDR3 loop spans 20 amino acids. CDR3 coding DNA: TGCGCCAGCAGCGGCACCGGGACAGGGGGCTTGGCAGTAGGTACCGGGGAGCTGTTTTTT. Amino acid sequence: CASSGTGTGGLAVGTGELFF.

This chain connects TRBV7-9 to TRBJ2-2; no reliable D call. V was shortened by 9 bases and J by 0 bases, with 14 bases between the two germline ends. Per the germline V gene, CDR1 is SEHNR and CDR2 is FQNEAQ (reference sequence). CDR3 size: 15 residues. The CDR3 DNA sequence: TGTGCCAGTGAGATCCGGGTCGCGAACACCGGGGAGCTGTTTTTT. It yields the protein CASEIRVANTGELFF.

This clone was detected once. V usage is TRBV5-1 and J usage is TRBJ1-1; 9 positions agree with TRBD1. CDR3 length equals 16 residues. V lost 4 bases and J lost 4; bases outside the gene matches: 11. Germline V gene lookup returns CDR1 SGHRS and CDR2 YFSETQ. The CDR3, as DNA: TGCGCCAGCAGCCCCACCAAAACGACAGGGGGCACTGAAGCTTTCTTT. As protein: CASSPTKTTGGTEAFF.

The gene calls are TRBV11-2 and TRBJ2-7; D gene unclear. This CDR3 region has 13 residues. Germline V CDR1 and CDR2: SGHAT, FQNNGV. Deletions cut 1 base from V and 2 bases from J, with 6 bases between. DNA for the CDR3: TGTGCCAGCAGCTTAGGGCTTGCCTACGAGCAGTACTTC. It specifies CASSLGLAYEQYF.

This chain connects TRBV6-5 to TRBJ2-3; the match to TRBD2 covers 9 bases. V lost 11 bases, J lost 2 bases, and 11 bases stayed unmatched. The CDR3 is made up of 15 amino acids. The germline gives CDR1 MNHEY, CDR2 SVGAGI. The CDR3 sequence is CAASGLAGFTDTQYF. Written as DNA, the CDR3 is TGTGCCGCCTCGGGGCTAGCGGGATTCACAGATACGCAGTATTTT.

This clone was seen many times. The V call is TRBV19, the J call TRBJ2-1; 8 bases fit TRBD2. Germline CDR1 reads LNHDA; CDR2 reads SQIVND (reference sequence). The CDR3 covers 20 residues. V was pared by 6 bases and J by 0 bases, with 19 bases of the junction left unmatched. CDR3 DNA: TGTGCCAGTAGCACTCATACCGCGGGTAGCGGGAAAAGCTCCTACAATGAGCAGTTCTTC. This gives the protein CASSTHTAGSGKSSYNEQFF.

This clone was observed a handful of times. V and J are TRBV19 and TRBJ1-1; tentatively, D is TRBD1 (6 bases). The CDR3 is made up of 13 amino acids. Per germline, CDR1 LNHDA and CDR2 SQIVND (reference sequence). V lost 7 bases and J lost 2, with 11 bases in between. CDR3 protein: CASTWTDNTEAFF. CDR3 in DNA: TGTGCCAGTACCTGGACAGATAACACTGAAGCTTTCTTT.

J is TRBJ1-2 and V is TRBV19; maybe TRBD1 (5 bases). The CDR3 has 15 residues. V dropped 4 bases and J dropped 6 bases, with 18 bases sitting between them. Germline CDR1 and CDR2: LNHDA and SQIVND (reference sequence). The CDR3 bases are TGTGCCAGTAGTAATTTAGGGGAAGGAGGGAATGGCTACACCTTC. Translation gives CASSNLGEGGNGYTF.

This clone was seen ten or more times. Within the sample, other DNA sequences also encode this same CDR3. V gene TRBV5-1 combines with J gene TRBJ1-1; possible D gene TRBD1, 5 bases. CDR1 and CDR2 (germline): SGHRS, YFSETQ. Trimming left V 0 bases short and J 1 base short, with 7 bases between. The CDR3 has 14 residues. This CDR3 is CASSLVGGNTEAFF. DNA of the CDR3: TGCGCCAGCAGCTTGGTGGGGGGGAACACTGAAGCTTTCTTT. The full variable domain, completed using reference TRBV5-1 and TRBJ1-1, is KAGVTQTPRYLIKTRGQQVTLSCSPISGHRSVSWYQQTPGQGLQFLFEYFSETQRNKGNFPGRFSGRQFSNSRSEMNVSTLELGDSALYLCASSLVGGNTEAFFGQGTRLTVV.

This rearrangement joins TRBV19 to TRBJ1-2; no definite D call. Between the trimmed V and J ends, which lost 6 bases and 6 bases, there was a span of 23 bases. Germline V gives CDR1 LNHDA, CDR2 SQIVND (reference sequence). There are 16 residues in the CDR3. The CDR3 DNA reads as TGTGCCAGTAGAGGAAACCGGGCCGGCGGAGGGAATGGCTACACCTTC. Encoded protein: CASRGNRAGGGNGYTF.

J is TRBJ2-7 and V is TRBV27, with D maybe TRBD2 (6 bases). The ends were cut back, 5 bases at V and 2 bases at J, with 16 bases in the middle. The germline gives CDR1 MNHEY, CDR2 SMNVEV (reference sequence). The CDR3 totals 15 residues. The CDR3 protein is CASSERDFAPYEQYF. CDR3 bases: TGTGCCAGCAGTGAACGGGACTTTGCACCCTACGAGCAGTACTTC.

The chain employs TRBV5-1 and TRBJ1-1, with a weak D call TRBD1 (6 bases). Germline lookup yields CDR1 SGHRS and CDR2 YFSETQ. The CDR3 totals 14 residues. Deletions cut 3 bases from V and 4 bases from J, with 13 bases between. CDR3 amino acids: CASSSGAGVTEAFF. CDR3 in DNA: TGCGCCAGCAGCTCGGGGGCGGGGGTCACTGAAGCTTTCTTT.

CDR3 residues: CASSLVSGVTNEQFF. In DNA, the CDR3 is TGTGCCAGCAGCTTAGTTAGCGGGGTGACCAATGAGCAGTTCTTC. The chain employs TRBV7-2 and TRBJ2-1; 8 bases fit TRBD2. This CDR3 has 15 amino acids. Germline V CDR1 and CDR2: SGHTA, FQGNSA. J lost 6 bases, V lost 1 base, and 5 bases had no gene match.

This clone has just one count. The chain carries TRBV5-1 and TRBJ2-4; 9 bases fit TRBD1. Germline V gives CDR1 SGHRS, CDR2 YFSETQ. Trimming cost V 6 bases and J 6 bases; bases outside gene matches: 13. CDR3 length equals 16 residues. CDR3 residues: CASTQASGTGRNIQYF. The DNA of the CDR3 is TGCGCCAGCACTCAAGCTTCCGGGACAGGGAGAAACATTCAGTACTTC.

V gene TRBV28 combines with J gene TRBJ2-7, with TRBD1 matching 10 bases. Trimming at V came to 6 bases and at J to 5 bases, leaving 7 bases not matched to a gene. The CDR3 consists of 14 residues. CDR1 MDHEN and CDR2 SYDVKM come from the germline V gene. CDR3 in amino acids: CASSQGQGVNEQYF. The CDR3 DNA follows: TGTGCCAGCAGCCAAGGACAGGGGGTGAACGAGCAGTACTTC.

The rearrangement joins TRBV19 to TRBJ2-1; D possibly corresponds to TRBD2 (5 bases). The CDR3 runs to 16 residues. V was trimmed by 3 bases and J by 0 bases, leaving 12 bases between them. Germline assignment: CDR1 LNHDA and CDR2 SQIVND (reference sequence). The chain's CDR3 is CASSIFGESSYNEQFF. DNA for the CDR3: TGTGCCAGTAGTATTTTTGGGGAGAGCTCCTACAATGAGCAGTTCTTC.

J is TRBJ2-3 and V is TRBV28; the match to TRBD2 covers 11 bases. This CDR3 spans 15 amino acids. After removal of 6 bases from V and 5 bases from J, the junction contained 7 bases not matched to a gene. Germline V lookup: CDR1 MDHEN, CDR2 SYDVKM. CDR3 nucleotide sequence: TGTGCCAGCAGCATAGCGGGAGGGCCCAAAGATACGCAGTATTTT. Protein: CASSIAGGPKDTQYF. The entire variable domain, with the rest obtained from reference TRBV28 and TRBJ2-3, is as follows: DVKVTQSSRYLVKRTGEKVFLECVQDMDHENMFWYRQDPGLGLRLIYFSYDVKMKEKGDIPEGYSVSREKKERFSLILESASTNQTSMYLCASSIAGGPKDTQYFGPGTRLTVL.

The V gene is TRBV4-1, the J gene TRBJ1-1; the match to TRBD1 covers 9 bases. Germline V CDR1 and CDR2: MGHRA, YSYEKL. The CDR3 covers 16 residues. V shed 4 bases, J shed 2 bases, and the junction held 8 bases outside the gene matches. In DNA, the CDR3 is TGCGCCAGCAGCCCAGGACAGGGGAAGGGTAACACTGAAGCTTTCTTT. Translation: CASSPGQGKGNTEAFF.